Presented here are 18 T cell receptor beta chains from one specimen sequenced in a study of shared clonotypes between healthy human individuals. The naive CD8 population came from CD45RO-negative cells selected for CCR7, without terminally differentiated effector memory CD45RA+ cells. Sequencing was performed with immunoSEQ multiplex PCR; in TCRdb, only in-frame clones are kept and a portion is missing. In the table there are around 600,000 clones, about 95% of which are singletons. Sequencing was carried out using naive CD8+ T cells sorted from blood. These TCRs come from a woman under 40 in good health.

V and J are TRBV2 and TRBJ1-1; D remains ambiguous. The CDR3 totals 10 residues. The V gene lost 8 bases and the J gene lost 4 bases, with 5 bases spanning the gap. Germline CDR1 and CDR2: SNHLY and FYNNEI. The chain's CDR3 is CASFSTEAFF. The CDR3 DNA reads as TGTGCCAGCTTCAGCACTGAAGCTTTCTTT.

The rearrangement joins TRBV20-1 to TRBJ1-1; D unresolved. CDR3 size: 11 residues. Germline V gene data show CDR1 as DFQATT and CDR2 as SNEGSKA (reference sequence). V lost 3 bases to trimming and J lost 6 bases, with 8 bases between them. CDR3 sequence (DNA): TGCAGTGCTAGGGGTGGAGCTGAAGCTTTCTTT. As protein: CSARGGAEAFF.

The chain combines TRBV19 with TRBJ2-1, with a possible D match to TRBD2 (5 bases). Per germline, CDR1 LNHDA and CDR2 SQIVND (reference sequence). V dropped 10 bases and J dropped 2 bases, with 6 bases sitting between them. CDR3 length: 11 amino acids. The CDR3 sequence: CATGTYNEQFF. The CDR3 DNA sequence: TGTGCCACCGGGACCTACAATGAGCAGTTCTTC.

The sample holds one count of this clone. The rearrangement uses TRBV5-6 and TRBJ2-4, with 9 bases fitting TRBD1. CDR1 SGHDT and CDR2 YYEEEE come from the germline V gene. V trimming: 4 bases; J trimming: 0 bases; junction bases outside the gene matches: 5. The CDR3 is 16 residues long. CDR3 sequence reads: CASSRGQGLAKNIQYF. CDR3 sequence (DNA): TGTGCCAGCAGCCGCGGACAGGGGCTAGCCAAAAACATTCAGTACTTC.

The V and J genes are TRBV7-9 and TRBJ2-3, with D maybe TRBD2 (6 bases). Germline V gene data show CDR1 as SEHNR and CDR2 as FQNEAQ (reference sequence). Trimming removed 3 bases from V and 1 base from J, with 14 bases in between. The CDR3 loop spans 16 amino acids. The chain's CDR3 is CASSLAAGGGTDTQYF. As DNA, the CDR3 is TGTGCCAGCAGCTTGGCCGCTGGCGGGGGCACAGATACGCAGTATTTT.

This clone was counted a few times. The V and J genes are TRBV7-6 and TRBJ2-1, with D perhaps matching TRBD2 (5 bases). The V gene lost 0 bases and the J gene lost 3 bases, with 9 bases spanning the gap. Germline CDR1 and CDR2: SGHVS and FNYEAQ. The CDR3 sequence is 15 residues long. This chain's CDR3 is CASSLAGVGYNEQFF. DNA for the CDR3: TGTGCCAGCAGCTTAGCGGGAGTCGGCTACAATGAGCAGTTCTTC. Full variable domain (rest looked up from reference TRBV7-6 and TRBJ2-1): GAGVSQSPRYKVTKRGQDVALRCDPISGHVSLYWYRQALGQGPEFLTYFNYEAQQDKSGLPNDRFSAERPEGSISTLTIQRTEQRDSAMYRCASSLAGVGYNEQFFGPGTRLTVL.

The chain uses TRBV28 and TRBJ2-1; 7 nucleotides align to TRBD2. CDR3 size: 14 residues. With V trimmed by 2 bases and J by 7 bases, 5 bases remained unmatched. Germline V lookup: CDR1 MDHEN, CDR2 SYDVKM. CDR3: CASSLAGVNNEQFF. CDR3 in DNA: TGTGCCAGCAGTTTAGCGGGAGTTAATAATGAGCAGTTCTTC.

CDR3 region: CASSLVFGGNGEQFF. CDR3 DNA: TGCGCCAGCAGCTTGGTCTTCGGGGGAAACGGTGAGCAGTTCTTC. The chain carries TRBV5-1 and TRBJ2-1; possible D gene TRBD2, 6 bases. Germline V gene sequence: CDR1 SGHRS, CDR2 YFSETQ. The CDR3 spans 15 residues. V lost 0 bases to trimming and J lost 9 bases, with 16 bases between them.

The rearrangement uses TRBV28 and TRBJ2-7, with D tentatively TRBD2 (6 bases). Germline V CDR1 and CDR2: MDHEN, SYDVKM. This CDR3 has 14 residues. With 2 bases removed from V and 1 base from J, the gap between germline ends came to 9 bases. CDR3 coding DNA: TGTGCCAGCAGTTTACTAGCGAAATCCTACGAGCAGTACTTC. As protein: CASSLLAKSYEQYF.

The chain employs TRBV6-1 and TRBJ1-2; D unresolved. The CDR3 length is 16 residues. Trimming removed 1 base from V and 6 bases from J, with 18 bases in between. Germline CDR1 MNHNS, CDR2 SASEGT. Written as DNA, the CDR3 is TGTGCCAGCAGTGAAGGGGGTGTCGGCAGGAAGGATGGCTACACCTTC. Translation: CASSEGGVGRKDGYTF.

The rearrangement links TRBV11-2 to TRBJ1-2; 10 bases are shared with TRBD1. Germline CDR1 SGHAT, CDR2 FQNNGV. Trimming took 7 bases from V and 8 from J; bases not matched to a gene: 10. The CDR3 extends over 14 amino acids. The CDR3, as DNA: TGTGCCAGCACCCCACCCGGGACAGGGGTCGGCTACACCTTC. Translating gives CASTPPGTGVGYTF.

The genes are TRBV28 and TRBJ1-1, with a possible D match to TRBD1 (6 bases). The V gene's germline CDR1 is MDHEN and CDR2 SYDVKM. Trimming took 2 bases from V and 6 from J, leaving 16 bases between them. CDR3 length: 15 residues. The CDR3 protein is CASSLPPGGHPEAFF. CDR3 nucleotide sequence: TGTGCCAGCAGTTTACCCCCTGGGGGCCATCCTGAAGCTTTCTTT.

The J gene is TRBJ2-7, the V gene TRBV5-1; 9 bases are shared with TRBD1. Germline CDR1 and CDR2: SGHRS and YFSETQ. CDR3 length: 15 residues. J was trimmed by 2 bases and V by 4 bases; bases with no gene match: 7. The CDR3 DNA follows: TGCGCCAGCAGCCTGGACAGGGGAATTCCCTACGAGCAGTACTTC. It is translated as CASSLDRGIPYEQYF.

The rearrangement joins TRBV27 to TRBJ1-1; no firm D call. CDR1 and CDR2 from the germline V gene are MNHEY and SMNVEV (reference sequence). The CDR3 extends over 14 amino acids. V gave up 2 bases and J gave up 4 bases, with 11 bases separating them. CDR3 region: CASSLDPGSTEAFF. Written as DNA, the CDR3 is TGTGCCAGCAGTTTAGACCCTGGGAGCACTGAAGCTTTCTTT.

V usage is TRBV28 and J usage is TRBJ2-1; possible D gene TRBD1, 5 bases. The V end lost 10 bases, the J end lost 7 bases, and 23 bases lay between the germline ends. The CDR3 is 15 amino acids. The V gene's germline CDR1 is MDHEN and CDR2 SYDVKM. CDR3 coding DNA: TGTGCCACCCACCCAGGGCCGCAAATACAGAATGAGCAGTTCTTC. Its protein product is CATHPGPQIQNEQFF.

The rearrangement links TRBV7-9 to TRBJ2-7; 10 bases are shared with TRBD1. V dropped 5 bases and J dropped 5; count of bases not matched to a gene: 6. Germline V gene sequence: CDR1 SEHNR, CDR2 FQNEAQ (reference sequence). The CDR3 is made up of 14 amino acids. Here the CDR3 reads CASSSGDRGNEQYF. The CDR3 DNA reads TGTGCCAGCAGCAGCGGGGACAGGGGCAACGAGCAGTACTTC.

The gene calls are TRBV7-2 and TRBJ2-7, with D unclear. Trimming removed 6 bases at V and 2 bases at J, with 14 bases between. Per the germline V gene, CDR1 is SGHTA and CDR2 is FQGNSA. This CDR3 region has 14 residues. The CDR3 bases are TGTGCCAGCAGTTGGCGGCTAGATCCCTACGAGCAGTACTTC. This gives the protein CASSWRLDPYEQYF.

The rearrangement joins TRBV28 to TRBJ1-2; unclear D gene. Germline CDR1 reads MDHEN; CDR2 reads SYDVKM. Trimming shortened V by 5 bases and J by 0 bases, and 7 bases separated the two germline ends. The CDR3 is 13 amino acids. This CDR3 is CASSPETNYGYTF. CDR3 in DNA: TGTGCCAGCAGTCCAGAGACTAACTATGGCTACACCTTC.